This passage covers 18 T cell receptor beta chains from one sample sequenced in a study of cytomegalovirus exposure and HLA in healthy donors. The primer mix had 60 Vbeta and 13 Jbeta primers. Profiling relied on immunoSEQ multiplex PCR, and the TCRdb table lists in-frame clones only, not all of them. This table holds about 160,000 clones, approximately 80% found once. The sample taken for sequencing was PBMCs. The source is a young woman in good health and CMV-seronegative.

This sequence joins TRBV27 and TRBJ2-3; TRBD2 matches at 9 bases. Germline trimming cut 2 bases from V and 6 bases from J; bases unmatched to any gene: 6. The germline gives CDR1 MNHEY, CDR2 SMNVEV (reference sequence). The CDR3 sequence is 15 residues long. CDR3 sequence: CASSLRLAVGDTQYF. The CDR3 DNA reads as TGTGCCAGCAGTTTACGACTAGCGGTCGGGGATACGCAGTATTTT.

The rearrangement uses TRBV28 and TRBJ1-4; a weak D match, TRBD1 (5 bases). Germline CDR1 is MDHEN and CDR2 is SYDVKM. This CDR3 spans 15 amino acids. Trimming shortened V by 4 bases and J by 7 bases, and 16 bases separated the two germline ends. CDR3 DNA: TGTGCCAGCAGTTCCACCCCGCGGGGCGGTGAAAAACTGTTTTTT. Translation gives CASSSTPRGGEKLFF.

Written as DNA, the CDR3 is TGTGCCAGCTCAGGGGACAGGGGGTCACCTGGAAACACCATATATTTT. Translating gives CASSGDRGSPGNTIYF. The chain has TRBV18 and TRBJ1-3; TRBD1 matches 11 bases. Looked up from germline, CDR1 is KGHSH and CDR2 is LQKENI. CDR3 length equals 16 residues. Losses at the gene ends were 5 bases for V and 2 bases for J; bases not matched to a gene: 5.

The rearrangement links TRBV18 to TRBJ2-3; 7 bases map to TRBD1. This CDR3 comprises 15 residues. J was trimmed by 1 base and V by 1 base; bases with no gene match: 2. Germline V gene sequence: CDR1 KGHSH, CDR2 LQKENI. The CDR3, as DNA: TGTGCCAGCTCACCACTTACAGGGGGCACAGATACGCAGTATTTT. It specifies CASSPLTGGTDTQYF. Drawing the rest from reference TRBV18 and TRBJ2-3, the complete variable domain is NAGVMQNPRHLVRRRGQEARLRCSPMKGHSHVYWYRQLPEEGLKFMVYLQKENIIDESGMPKERFSAEFPKEGPSILRIQQVVRGDSAAYFCASSPLTGGTDTQYFGPGTRLTVL.

This CDR3 is CASSPTATEQETQYF. The CDR3 DNA reads TGTGCCAGCAGTCCCACAGCGACAGAACAAGAGACCCAGTACTTC. This rearrangement joins TRBV28 to TRBJ2-5; maybe TRBD1 (5 bases). Trimming took 5 bases from V and 2 from J, leaving 15 bases between them. The CDR3 consists of 15 residues. CDR1 and CDR2 from the germline V gene are MDHEN and SYDVKM.

This chain links TRBV19 with TRBJ1-2; TRBD1 matches 9 bases. Germline loops: CDR1 LNHDA, CDR2 SQIVND (reference sequence). This CDR3 has 13 amino acids. The V gene end was trimmed by 5 bases and the J gene end by 8 bases; junction bases not matched to a gene: 6. The CDR3 here is CASSGGQGRGYTF. The CDR3, as DNA: TGTGCCAGTAGTGGGGGACAGGGTCGAGGCTACACCTTC.

V gene TRBV5-1 combines with J gene TRBJ2-5; TRBD2 matches 11 bases. CDR1 and CDR2 (germline): SGHRS, YFSETQ. The CDR3 is made up of 14 amino acids. V trimming: 4 bases; J trimming: 1 base; junction bases outside the gene matches: 0. CDR3 coding DNA: TGCGCCAGCAGCGGGACTAGCGGCCAAGAGACCCAGTACTTC. Protein sequence: CASSGTSGQETQYF.

V and J are TRBV5-1 and TRBJ1-2; 8 positions agree with TRBD1. The germline CDR1 and CDR2 sequences are SGHRS and YFSETQ. The CDR3 contains 14 residues. Trimming at V came to 3 bases and at J to 8 bases, leaving 9 bases not matched to a gene. The CDR3: CASSSGQGGQGYTF. CDR3 bases: TGCGCCAGCAGCTCCGGACAGGGCGGACAAGGCTACACCTTC.

The rearrangement joins TRBV5-4 to TRBJ1-2; TRBD1 is a possible D gene (5 bases). The V gene lost 0 bases and the J gene lost 3 bases, with 9 bases spanning the gap. CDR1 is SGHNT and CDR2 is YYREEE in the germline V gene (reference sequence). This CDR3 has 14 residues. The CDR3 region has the DNA TGTGCCAGCAGCTTGGTTGGGGGGGACTATGGCTACACCTTC. Its protein product is CASSLVGGDYGYTF.

The V and J genes are TRBV5-1 and TRBJ2-7, with 7 positions matching TRBD1. Germline V CDR1 and CDR2: SGHRS, YFSETQ. This CDR3 spans 14 amino acids. The trim removed 4 bases at V and 2 bases at J, leaving 6 bases unmatched. The CDR3 DNA sequence: TGCGCCAGCAGCGTAACCGGGACAGCCTACGAGCAGTACTTC. Translating it yields CASSVTGTAYEQYF.

The chain couples TRBV27 to TRBJ1-2; TRBD1 matches at 8 bases. Trimming cost V 5 bases and J 2 bases; bases outside gene matches: 4. Germline assignment: CDR1 MNHEY and CDR2 SMNVEV (reference sequence). CDR3 size: 14 residues. DNA of the CDR3: TGTGCCAGCAGTGACGGACAGGGAAACTATGGCTACACCTTC. Translation: CASSDGQGNYGYTF.

The rearrangement uses TRBV29-1 and TRBJ2-6; weak D call: TRBD1 (6 bases). V shed 3 bases and J shed 2 bases, with 11 bases lying between them. There are 15 residues in the CDR3. CDR1 is SQVTM, CDR2 ANQGSEA, per germline. CDR3 coding DNA: TGCAGCGTTGACACAGGGTCGGCTGGGGCCAACGTCCTGACTTTC. It codes for CSVDTGSAGANVLTF.

The table lists this clone with a few counts. The chain is built from TRBV30 and TRBJ2-7, with 9 bases aligning to TRBD1. Germline CDR1 and CDR2: GTSNPN and SVGIG (reference sequence). Losses at the gene ends were 4 bases for V and 4 bases for J; bases not matched to a gene: 8. CDR3 length: 14 residues. As DNA, the CDR3 is TGTGCCTGGACCATCCGGGACAGGGCTTACGAGCAGTACTTC. This sequence encodes CAWTIRDRAYEQYF.

The rearrangement links TRBV9 to TRBJ2-2, with D unresolved. The CDR3 spans 14 residues. V was trimmed by 4 bases and J by 5 bases, leaving 12 bases between them. Germline V lookup: CDR1 SGDLS, CDR2 YYNGEE. The CDR3: CASSPRVVTGELFF. The CDR3 DNA reads TGTGCCAGCAGCCCGAGAGTGGTAACCGGGGAGCTGTTTTTT.

The V gene is TRBV18, the J gene TRBJ2-3, with TRBD1 identical over 8 bases. The CDR3 covers 14 residues. V lost 8 bases to trimming and J lost 5 bases; unmatched junction nucleotides: 9. Germline V gives CDR1 KGHSH, CDR2 LQKENI. In DNA form, the CDR3 reads TGTGCCAGCACCAGGGGGCTTACGGGAGATACGCAGTATTTT. It encodes CASTRGLTGDTQYF. The full variable domain, completed using reference TRBV18 and TRBJ2-3, is NAGVMQNPRHLVRRRGQEARLRCSPMKGHSHVYWYRQLPEEGLKFMVYLQKENIIDESGMPKERFSAEFPKEGPSILRIQQVVRGDSAAYFCASTRGLTGDTQYFGPGTRLTVL.

The chain is built from TRBV6-1 and TRBJ1-1, with 7 nucleotides matching TRBD1. J lost 11 bases, V lost 0 bases, and 9 bases had no gene match. This CDR3 region has 14 residues. Germline V gives CDR1 MNHNS, CDR2 SASEGT. CDR3 protein: CASSEAHYRGKAFF. CDR3 DNA sequence: TGTGCCAGCAGTGAAGCACACTACAGGGGTAAGGCTTTCTTT.

V is TRBV4-2 and J is TRBJ2-7, with TRBD2 matching 15 bases. The length of the CDR3 is 17 residues. Germline CDR1 and CDR2: LGHNA and YNFKEQ. V shed 4 bases, J shed 4 bases, and the junction held 8 bases outside the gene matches. The DNA for the CDR3 is TGTGCCAGCAGCCCTCGGACTAGCGGGAGGGCTCCTTACGAGCAGTACTTC. Protein: CASSPRTSGRAPYEQYF.

V and J are TRBV6-6 and TRBJ2-2; 9 bases fit TRBD2. With 0 bases clipped from V and 7 bases from J, the junction kept 6 bases outside the gene matches. Germline V lookup: CDR1 MNHNY, CDR2 SVGAGI (reference sequence). The CDR3 length is 16 residues. The CDR3 sequence is CASSYSAGGQVGELFF. The CDR3 nucleotides are TGTGCCAGCAGTTACTCGGCGGGAGGGCAGGTCGGGGAGCTGTTTTTT.